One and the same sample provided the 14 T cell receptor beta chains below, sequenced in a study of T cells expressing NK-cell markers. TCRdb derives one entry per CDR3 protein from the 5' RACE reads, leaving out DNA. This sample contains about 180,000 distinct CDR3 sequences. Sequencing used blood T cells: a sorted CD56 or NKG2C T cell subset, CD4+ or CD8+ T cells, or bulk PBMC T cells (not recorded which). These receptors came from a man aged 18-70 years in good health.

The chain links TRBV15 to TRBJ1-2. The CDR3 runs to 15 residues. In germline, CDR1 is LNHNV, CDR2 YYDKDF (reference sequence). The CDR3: CATSRERGREGGYTF.

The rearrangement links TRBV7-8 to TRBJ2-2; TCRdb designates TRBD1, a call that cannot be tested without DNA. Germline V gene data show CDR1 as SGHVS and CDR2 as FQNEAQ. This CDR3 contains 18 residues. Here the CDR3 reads CASSLIPGGGPNTGELFF. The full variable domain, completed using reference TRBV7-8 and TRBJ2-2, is GAGVSQSPRYKVAKRGQDVALRCDPISGHVSLFWYQQALGQGPEFLTYFQNEAQLDKSGLPSDRFFAERPEGSVSTLKIQRTQQEDSAVYLCASSLIPGGGPNTGELFFGEGSRLTVL.

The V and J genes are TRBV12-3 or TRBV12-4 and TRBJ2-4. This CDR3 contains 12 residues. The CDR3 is CASSLGKVLQYF.

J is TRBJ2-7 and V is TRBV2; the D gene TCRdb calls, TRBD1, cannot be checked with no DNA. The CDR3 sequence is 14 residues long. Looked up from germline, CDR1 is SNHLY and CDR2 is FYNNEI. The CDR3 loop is CASSPPGSSYEQYF.

CDR3 sequence reads: CASNTMMGARTEAFF. This sequence joins TRBV5-6 and TRBJ1-1; the D call from TCRdb, TRBD1, cannot be confirmed without DNA. Germline V gene lookup returns CDR1 SGHDT and CDR2 YYEEEE. There are 15 residues in the CDR3.

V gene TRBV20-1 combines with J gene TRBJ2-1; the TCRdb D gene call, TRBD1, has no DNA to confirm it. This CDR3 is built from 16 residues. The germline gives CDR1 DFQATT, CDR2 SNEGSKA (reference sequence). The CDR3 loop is CSARFPGGASYNEQFF.

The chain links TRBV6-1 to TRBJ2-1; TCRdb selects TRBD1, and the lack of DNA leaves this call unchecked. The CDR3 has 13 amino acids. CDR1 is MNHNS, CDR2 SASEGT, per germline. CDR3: CASEQGSGNEQFF.

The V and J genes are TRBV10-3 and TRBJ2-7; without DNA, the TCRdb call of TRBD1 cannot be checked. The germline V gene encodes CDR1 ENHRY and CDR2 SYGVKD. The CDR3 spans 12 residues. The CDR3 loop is CAISETGGEQYF.

CDR3 amino acids: CSTTGTESRTEAFF. The chain employs TRBV29-1 and TRBJ1-1; with no DNA, the TCRdb D assignment of TRBD1 cannot be verified. The CDR3 contains 14 residues. CDR1 is SQVTM, CDR2 ANQGSEA, per germline.

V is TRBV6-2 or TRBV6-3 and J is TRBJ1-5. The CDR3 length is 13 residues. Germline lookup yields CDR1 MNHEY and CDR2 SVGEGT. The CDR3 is CASSYYGPQPQHF.

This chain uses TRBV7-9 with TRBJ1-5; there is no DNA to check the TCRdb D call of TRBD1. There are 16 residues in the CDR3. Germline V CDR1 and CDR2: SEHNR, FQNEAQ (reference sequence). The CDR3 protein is CASSLNPGRLDQPQHF. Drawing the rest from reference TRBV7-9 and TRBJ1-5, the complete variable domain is DTGVSQNPRHKITKRGQNVTFRCDPISEHNRLYWYRQTLGQGPEFLTYFQNEAQLEKSRLLSDRFSAERPKGSFSTLEIQRTEQGDSAMYLCASSLNPGRLDQPQHFGDGTRLSIL.

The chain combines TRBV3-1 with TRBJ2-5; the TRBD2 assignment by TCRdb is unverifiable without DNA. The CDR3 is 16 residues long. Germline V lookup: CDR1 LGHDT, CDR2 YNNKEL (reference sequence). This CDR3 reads CASSQRAGGAEETQYF.

The CDR3 is CSVSGGISYEQYF. V gene TRBV29-1 combines with J gene TRBJ2-7. CDR3 length: 13 amino acids. The germline V gene has CDR1 SQVTM and CDR2 ANQGSEA.

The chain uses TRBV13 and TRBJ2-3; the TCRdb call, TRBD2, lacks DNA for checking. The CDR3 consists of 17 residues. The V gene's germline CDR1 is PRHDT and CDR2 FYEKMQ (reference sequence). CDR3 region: CASSPYGSSGGTDTQYF.